The clone carrying this T cell receptor (beta chain) was seen a handful of times. The sample originates from a study of beta chain features in type 1 diabetes. The sequenced template was cDNA made from the entire isolated RNA. The method was immunoSEQ multiplex PCR; TCRdb's version includes in-frame clones alone and lacks a portion of them. This sample has 330,000 or so clones; 11% to 15% occur once, and the top ten carry about 6.6%. Per germline, CDR1 SGDLS and CDR2 YYNGEE. Trimming removed 4 bases from V and 4 bases from J; junction bases left unmatched: 6. This CDR3 is 15 amino acids long. V is TRBV9 and J is TRBJ2-1; 9 bases map to TRBD2. The clonotype was recovered from a man aged 30-40 years in good health. Specimen: central memory CD4+ T cells from blood. The DNA for the CDR3 is TGTGCCAGCAGCCCCGGGACTAGCCGTTACAATGAGCAGTTCTTC. As protein: CASSPGTSRYNEQFF.